This TCR beta chain was captured by sequencing in a study of T cells in Graves' hyperthyroidism and ophthalmopathy. RNA transcripts yielded amplified TCR beta CDR3 regions. In the first-round RT-PCR of the TCR CDR3, the HTBI primer set was used. Via MiXCR, TCRdb re-called the multiplex PCR reads, giving one row per CDR3 protein. The table has about 640,000 distinct CDR3 sequences, around 20% seen once. The V end lost 3 bases, the J end lost 4 bases, and 7 bases lay between the germline ends. The CDR3 is 14 amino acids. The chain has TRBV12-3 or TRBV12-4 and TRBJ1-6; D is unresolved. This TCR derives from a man aged 25 to 45 with Graves' ophthalmopathy. Sequenced: blood. CDR3 sequence reads: CASSFASYNSPLHF. The CDR3, as DNA: TGTGCCAGCAGTTTTGCCAGTTATAATTCACCCCTCCACTTT.